This section outlines one T cell receptor beta chain sequence together with its context. This specimen belongs to a study of blood T cell repertoires in COVID-19. Across the whole study: There were acute and convalescent COVID-19 samples, and they came from the United States, Italy and Spain.

CDR1 SGDLS and CDR2 YYNGEE come from the germline V gene. CDR3 length equals 16 residues. Trimming stripped 4 bases from V and 0 bases from J, with 14 bases between. Methods used by the authors: Reference gene primer amplification in the assay estimated nucleated cell counts. Sequenced by immunoSEQ multiplex PCR; TCRdb stores in-frame clones only, minus some. V and J calls plus clone size are reproduced from that table; the DNA served to infer D and trimming. The data hold roughly 45,000 clones, with roughly 82% observed a single time. The chain joins TRBV9 to TRBJ1-3; no reliable D call. What was sequenced was peripheral blood. This sequence originates from an older woman with acute or convalescent COVID-19. For the CDR3, the DNA is TGTGCCAGCAGCCAATCGTGGCGGAGCTCTGGAAACACCATATATTTT. Encoded protein: CASSQSWRSSGNTIYF.